These 9 T cell receptor beta chains were all obtained from the same sample, sequenced in a study of cytomegalovirus exposure and HLA in healthy donors. The PCR contained 60 Vbeta and 13 Jbeta primers. The repertoire was sequenced with immunoSEQ multiplex PCR; TCRdb's copy has only in-frame clones and lacks some. The sample contains approximately 100,000 clones, approximately 80% of which appear only once. The sequenced material came from PBMCs. These receptors were obtained from a female donor in good health and CMV-seronegative.

The chain links TRBV11-1 to TRBJ2-3; 8 positions agree with TRBD1. The CDR3 extends over 14 amino acids. CDR1 SGHAT and CDR2 FQDESV come from the germline V gene (reference sequence). With V trimmed by 5 bases and J by 1 base, 2 bases remained unmatched. In DNA form, the CDR3 reads TGTGCCAGCAGCCCGGGACAGGGCACAGATACGCAGTATTTT. As protein: CASSPGQGTDTQYF.

The CDR3 loop is CAISSRDSRYEQYF. The CDR3 region has the DNA TGTGCCATCTCCTCCCGGGACAGCCGTTACGAGCAGTACTTC. The chain recombines TRBV28 with TRBJ2-7, with 7 bases fitting TRBD1. In germline, CDR1 is MDHEN, CDR2 SYDVKM. The CDR3 contains 14 residues. V gave up 10 bases and J gave up 4 bases; unmatched junction bases: 13. Together with reference TRBV28 and TRBJ2-7, the CDR3 gives the full variable domain: DVKVTQSSRYLVKRTGEKVFLECVQDMDHENMFWYRQDPGLGLRLIYFSYDVKMKEKGDIPEGYSVSREKKERFSLILESASTNQTSMYLCAISSRDSRYEQYFGPGTRLTVT.

J is TRBJ1-1 and V is TRBV7-2; a weak D match, TRBD1 (6 bases). Deletions cut 5 bases from V and 4 bases from J, with 17 bases between. The CDR3 is made up of 15 amino acids. Germline lookup yields CDR1 SGHTA and CDR2 FQGNSA. DNA for the CDR3: TGTGCCAGCAGCATCCAGGGGCCAGCTGGCACTGAAGCTTTCTTT. It specifies CASSIQGPAGTEAFF.

This clone was detected once. The gene calls are TRBV7-6 and TRBJ1-2; 10 bases fit TRBD1. V trimming: 3 bases; J trimming: 3 bases; junction bases outside the gene matches: 7. Germline lookup yields CDR1 SGHVS and CDR2 FNYEAQ. CDR3 size: 16 residues. The CDR3 loop reads CASSFGTGTGDYGYTF. The CDR3 DNA reads as TGTGCCAGCAGCTTCGGAACCGGGACAGGGGACTATGGCTACACCTTC.

The rearrangement uses TRBV9 and TRBJ1-2; TRBD1 agrees at 11 bases. Trimming cost V 3 bases and J 8 bases; bases outside gene matches: 9. The CDR3 is 15 amino acids. Germline V CDR1 and CDR2: SGDLS, YYNGEE. As DNA, the CDR3 is TGTGCCAGCAGCGGCGGGACAGGGGGATTGGCGGGCTACACCTTC. This gives the protein CASSGGTGGLAGYTF.

This clone was found a few times. V gene TRBV13 combines with J gene TRBJ2-7, with D hard to call. V lost 1 base and J 2 bases, leaving 9 bases between the germline ends. Germline V gives CDR1 PRHDT, CDR2 FYEKMQ (reference sequence). The CDR3 runs 14 residues. The CDR3: CASSLASETYEQYF. The CDR3 DNA reads as TGTGCCAGCAGCTTAGCCTCCGAGACCTACGAGCAGTACTTC.

The rearrangement links TRBV19 to TRBJ2-7; D call uncertain. V lost 3 bases to trimming and J lost 3 bases, with 15 bases between them. Germline V gene lookup returns CDR1 LNHDA and CDR2 SQIVND (reference sequence). The length of the CDR3 is 15 residues. Here the CDR3 reads CASSITFGQVYEQYF. As DNA, the CDR3 is TGTGCCAGTAGTATCACGTTTGGCCAGGTCTACGAGCAGTACTTC.

J is TRBJ2-2 and V is TRBV11-2; possibly TRBD1 for D (6 bases). V was pared by 4 bases and J by 1 base, with 22 bases between. The V gene's germline CDR1 is SGHAT and CDR2 FQNNGV. The CDR3 length is 19 residues. In DNA form, the CDR3 reads TGTGCCAGCAGCTCTAGGTCTCTGTCGGAGACAGGGAACACCGGGGAGCTGTTTTTT. Translating it yields CASSSRSLSETGNTGELFF.

The gene calls are TRBV4-3 and TRBJ2-1; maybe TRBD2 (6 bases). Germline V CDR1 and CDR2: LGHNA, YSLEER. Deletions cut 4 bases from V and 8 bases from J, with 12 bases between. The CDR3 totals 13 residues. For the CDR3, the DNA is TGCGCCAGCAGCCTCATGGGAGGCGATGAGCAGTTCTTC. Translation gives CASSLMGGDEQFF.